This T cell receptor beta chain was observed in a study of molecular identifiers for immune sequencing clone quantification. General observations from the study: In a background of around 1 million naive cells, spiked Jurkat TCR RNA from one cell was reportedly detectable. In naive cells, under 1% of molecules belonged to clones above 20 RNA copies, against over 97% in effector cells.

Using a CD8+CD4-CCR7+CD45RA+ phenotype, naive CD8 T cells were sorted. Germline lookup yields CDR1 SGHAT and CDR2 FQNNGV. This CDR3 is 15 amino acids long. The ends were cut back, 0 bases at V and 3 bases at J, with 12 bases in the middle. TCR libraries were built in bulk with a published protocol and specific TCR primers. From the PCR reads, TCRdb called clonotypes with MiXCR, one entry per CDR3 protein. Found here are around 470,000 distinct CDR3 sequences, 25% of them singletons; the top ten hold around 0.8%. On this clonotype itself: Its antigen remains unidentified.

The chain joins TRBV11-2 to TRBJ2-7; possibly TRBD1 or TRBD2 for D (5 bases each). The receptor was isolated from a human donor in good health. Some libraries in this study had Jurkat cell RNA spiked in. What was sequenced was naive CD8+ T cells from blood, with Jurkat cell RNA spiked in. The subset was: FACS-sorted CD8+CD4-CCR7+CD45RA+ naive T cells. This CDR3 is CASSLDRDLYYEQYF. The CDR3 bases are TGTGCCAGCAGCTTAGACCGGGACCTCTACTACGAGCAGTACTTC. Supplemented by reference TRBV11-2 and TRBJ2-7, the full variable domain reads EAGVAQSPRYKIIEKRQSVAFWCNPISGHATLYWYQQILGQGPKLLIQFQNNGVVDDSQLPKDRFSAERLKGVDSTLKIQPAKLEDSAVYLCASSLDRDLYYEQYFGPGTRLTVT.